Sequencing of this T cell receptor beta chain was carried out in a study of Ad26.COV2.S vaccination and SARS-CoV-2 variants (dated by TCRdb to the early 2020s). Context from the whole study: Donors in the vaccine arm were drawn from COV1001, a multicentre, randomized, double-blind, placebo-controlled phase I-IIa trial testing Ad26.COV2.S in healthy adults. Trial participants were randomized into five groups of five, in which low-dose or high-dose Ad26.COV2.S was given once or twice, or placebo was given on both occasions. Sequencing of the TCRbeta repertoire served to evaluate the specificity and breadth of SARS-CoV-2-reactive T cell receptors following Ad26.COV2.S vaccination. Ad26.COV2.S was given intramuscularly at 5x10^10 or 1x10^11 viral particles, as a single shot or as two shots 56 days apart. The TCR-sequenced set comprised approximately 30 samples: approximately 20 Ad26.COV2.S vaccine recipients, 5 placebo recipients and 8 SARS-CoV-2 convalescent individuals. Investigators remained blinded to trial group allocation during experiments and outcome assessment. Broader findings and caveats from the paper: The study was not powered to compare responses between vaccine doses or regimens. Non-spike TCR breadth was comparable between vaccine and placebo recipients, consistent with the vaccine containing only spike. Higher spike-specific TCR breadth was observed in Ad26.COV2.S recipients than in placebo recipients (P = 0.0014). After vaccination, spike-specific CD8+ and CD4+ T cell responses were reported to show substantial breadth. The authors noted that total T cell responses may have been underestimated by the TCR breadth and depth analyses.

CDR1 SGHRS and CDR2 YFSETQ are derived from the germline V gene. The CDR3 has 14 amino acids, counting the end cysteine and phenylalanine. The sequence is cut down to CDR3 DNA, 42 bases in frame from base 1. The V end loses 3 bases and the J end loses 4 bases, and a stretch of 14 bases separates them. As to this clone: No antigen is known for it. Nothing much larger sits one base from this clone, and base qualities are not available.

TCRbeta CDR3 regions were sequenced with the immunoSEQ Assay. After extraction, genomic DNA underwent amplification by bias-controlled multiplex PCR, followed by high-throughput sequencing. In the paper's pipeline: To quantify the absolute abundance of every unique TCRbeta CDR3 region, sequences were collapsed and filtered. T cell fraction was estimated by normalizing TCRbeta template counts to usable DNA, which was measured by amplifying reference genes present in all nucleated cells. Repertoire TCRs were annotated as SARS-CoV-2-specific when V gene, CDR3 amino acid sequence and J gene were exactly matched to a known reactive TCR set. The reference SARS-CoV-2 TCR set came from MIRA and was filtered for enrichment in COVID-19-positive ImmuneCODE repertoires, removing public or cross-reactive TCRs. Drawing on the MIRA antigens, annotated TCRs were analysed further at the level of specific ORF or position within ORF. Breadth was defined as annotated unique rearrangements over total unique productive rearrangements; depth was the summed frequency of those rearrangements. Two-sided Wilcoxon rank-sum tests were applied when comparing TCR breadth between groups. TCRdb holds this immuneACCESS table with in-frame rearrangements only. Some clones are missing; in checked studies, unresolved V genes explain under half, and the rest has no known cause. V and J calls plus clone size are reproduced from that table; the DNA served to infer D and trimming. The sample profile shows some 340,000 clones; over 80% of them were found once. The ten biggest clones cover under 2.5% of the sample.

In light of the paper, this sample's treatment or condition label describes: around 19 received Ad26.COV2.S at low or high dose, single or two shots; roughly five received placebo; per-sample allocation not given. Repertoires of vaccine and placebo recipients were sequenced from samples taken on day 63 after the first injection. Cohort 1b enrolled roughly 25 adults aged 18-55 years at a single site in Boston, USA, between 29 July and 7 August 2020. Ad26.COV2.S was a replication-incompetent adenovirus type 26 vector expressing a prefusion-stabilized SARS-CoV-2 spike protein from the original Wuhan strain.

This sequence was found in a person between 18 and 59 years old who received the Ad26.COV2.S COVID-19 vaccine or a placebo. The material was peripheral blood, obtained in a trial of Ad26.COV2.S vaccine versus placebo. The rearranged segments are TRBV5-1 and TRBJ2-7; perhaps TRBD2 is the D gene, with 6 bases matching. The DNA reads as follows: TGCGCCAGCAGCTCCGGGGGTAGGATTTACGAGCAGTACTTC. Its protein product is CASSSGGRIYEQYF.